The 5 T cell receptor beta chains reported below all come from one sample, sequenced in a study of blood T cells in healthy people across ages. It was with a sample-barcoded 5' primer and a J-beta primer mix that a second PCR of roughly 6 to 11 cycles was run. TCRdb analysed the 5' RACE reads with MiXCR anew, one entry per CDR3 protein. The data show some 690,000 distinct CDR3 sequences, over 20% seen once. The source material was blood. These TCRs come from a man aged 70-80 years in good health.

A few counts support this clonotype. CDR3 loop: CSVSPGPNQPQHF. The CDR3 DNA reads TGCAGCGTAAGCCCGGGCCCCAATCAGCCCCAGCATTTT. This rearrangement joins TRBV29-1 to TRBJ1-5; no firm D call. Germline CDR1 is SQVTM and CDR2 is ANQGSEA. The V end was cut by 6 bases, the J end by 3 bases, with 12 bases between. There are 13 residues in the CDR3.

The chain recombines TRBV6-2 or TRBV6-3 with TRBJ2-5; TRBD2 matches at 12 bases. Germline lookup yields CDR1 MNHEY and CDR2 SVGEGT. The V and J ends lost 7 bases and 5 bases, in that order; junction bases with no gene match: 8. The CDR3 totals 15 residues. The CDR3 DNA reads TGTGCCAGCACCGAAGGACTAGCGGGATGGGAGACCCAGTACTTC. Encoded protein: CASTEGLAGWETQYF.

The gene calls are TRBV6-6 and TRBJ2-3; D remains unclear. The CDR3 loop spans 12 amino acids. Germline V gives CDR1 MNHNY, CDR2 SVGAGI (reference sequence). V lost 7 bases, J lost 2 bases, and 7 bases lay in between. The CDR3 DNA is TGTGCCAGCACGCGGACCACAGATACGCAGTATTTT. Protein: CASTRTTDTQYF.

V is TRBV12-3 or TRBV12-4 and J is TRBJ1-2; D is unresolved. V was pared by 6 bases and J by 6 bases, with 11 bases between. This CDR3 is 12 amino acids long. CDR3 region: CASSLLNHGYTF. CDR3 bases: TGTGCCAGCAGCTTGCTAAACCATGGCTACACCTTC.

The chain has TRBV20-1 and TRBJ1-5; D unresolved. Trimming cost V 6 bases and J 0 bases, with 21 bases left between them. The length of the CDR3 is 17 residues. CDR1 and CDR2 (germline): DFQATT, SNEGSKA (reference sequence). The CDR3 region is CSARRLQSTYSNQPQHF. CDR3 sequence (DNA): TGCAGTGCCCGCCGGCTCCAGTCGACATATAGCAATCAGCCCCAGCATTTT.